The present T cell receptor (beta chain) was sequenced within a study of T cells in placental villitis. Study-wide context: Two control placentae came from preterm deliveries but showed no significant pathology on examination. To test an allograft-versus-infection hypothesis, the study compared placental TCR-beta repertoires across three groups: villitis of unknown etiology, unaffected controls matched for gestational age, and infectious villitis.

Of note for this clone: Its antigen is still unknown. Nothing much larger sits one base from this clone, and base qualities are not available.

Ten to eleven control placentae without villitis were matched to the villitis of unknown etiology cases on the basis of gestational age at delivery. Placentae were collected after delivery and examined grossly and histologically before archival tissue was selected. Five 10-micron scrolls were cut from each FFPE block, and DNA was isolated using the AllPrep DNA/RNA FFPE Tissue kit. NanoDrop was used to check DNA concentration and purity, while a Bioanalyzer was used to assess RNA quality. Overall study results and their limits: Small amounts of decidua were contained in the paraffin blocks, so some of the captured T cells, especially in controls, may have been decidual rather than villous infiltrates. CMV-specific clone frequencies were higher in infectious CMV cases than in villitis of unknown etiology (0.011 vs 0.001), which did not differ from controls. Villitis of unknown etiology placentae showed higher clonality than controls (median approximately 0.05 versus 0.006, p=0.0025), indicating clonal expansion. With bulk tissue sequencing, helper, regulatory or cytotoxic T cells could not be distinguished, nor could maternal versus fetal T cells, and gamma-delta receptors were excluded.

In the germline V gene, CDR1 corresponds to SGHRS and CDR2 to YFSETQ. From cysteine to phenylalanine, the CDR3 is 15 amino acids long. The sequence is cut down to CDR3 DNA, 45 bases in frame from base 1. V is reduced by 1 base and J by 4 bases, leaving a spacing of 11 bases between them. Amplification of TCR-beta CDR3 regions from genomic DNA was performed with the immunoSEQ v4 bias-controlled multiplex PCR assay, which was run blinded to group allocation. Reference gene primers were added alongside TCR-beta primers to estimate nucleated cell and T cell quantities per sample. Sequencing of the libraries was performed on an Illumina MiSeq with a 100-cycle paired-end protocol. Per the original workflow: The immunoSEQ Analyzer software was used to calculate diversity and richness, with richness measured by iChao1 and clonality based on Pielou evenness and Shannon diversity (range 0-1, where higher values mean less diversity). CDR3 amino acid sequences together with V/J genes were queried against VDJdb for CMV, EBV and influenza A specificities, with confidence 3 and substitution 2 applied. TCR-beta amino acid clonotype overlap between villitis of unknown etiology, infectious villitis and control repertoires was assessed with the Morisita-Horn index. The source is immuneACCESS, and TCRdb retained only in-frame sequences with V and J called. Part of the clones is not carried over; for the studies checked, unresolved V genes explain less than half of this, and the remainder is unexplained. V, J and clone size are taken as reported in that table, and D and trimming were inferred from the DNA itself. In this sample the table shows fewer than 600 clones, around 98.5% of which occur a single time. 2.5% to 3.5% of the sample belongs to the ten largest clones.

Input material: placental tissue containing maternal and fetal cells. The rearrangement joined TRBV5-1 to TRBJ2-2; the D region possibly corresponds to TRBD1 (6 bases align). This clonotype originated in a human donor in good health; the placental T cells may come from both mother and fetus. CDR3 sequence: CASSLYWGRTGELFF. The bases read TGCGCCAGCAGCTTGTATTGGGGGCGCACCGGGGAGCTGTTTTTT.